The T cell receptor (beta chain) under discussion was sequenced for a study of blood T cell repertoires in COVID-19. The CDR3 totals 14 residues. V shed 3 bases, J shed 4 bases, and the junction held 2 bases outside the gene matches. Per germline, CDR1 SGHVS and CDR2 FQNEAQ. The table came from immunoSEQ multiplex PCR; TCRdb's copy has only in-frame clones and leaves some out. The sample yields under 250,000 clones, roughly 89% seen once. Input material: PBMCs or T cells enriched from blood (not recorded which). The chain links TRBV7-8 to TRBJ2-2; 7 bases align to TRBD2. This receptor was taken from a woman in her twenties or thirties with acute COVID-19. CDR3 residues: CASSLGGTTGELFF. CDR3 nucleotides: TGTGCCAGCAGCTTGGGGGGGACCACCGGGGAGCTGTTTTTT.